What follows are 26 T cell receptor beta chains derived from one specimen sequenced in a study of blood T cells in healthy people across ages. Then a second PCR, running roughly 7 to 11 cycles, was carried out with a sample-barcoded 5' primer and a J-beta primer mix. TCRdb reprocessed the 5' RACE reads with MiXCR, giving one entry per CDR3 protein. Among some 800,000 distinct CDR3 sequences listed, under 45% were seen once. The specimen sequenced was blood. The receptors derive from a man aged 55 to 70 in good health.

V gene TRBV3-1 combines with J gene TRBJ1-2; the D is unclear. V lost 4 bases and J lost 0, with 9 bases in between. There are 14 residues in the CDR3. Looked up from germline, CDR1 is LGHDT and CDR2 is YNNKEL (reference sequence). The CDR3 region is CASSPRYANYGYTF. CDR3 nucleotide sequence: TGTGCCAGCAGCCCCCGATATGCTAACTATGGCTACACCTTC.

CDR3 nucleotide sequence: TGTGCCAGCAGCGTAGAGGACAGGGGCAAGGCTGAGGCCAACGTCCTGACTTTC. Encoded protein: CASSVEDRGKAEANVLTF. The chain uses TRBV9 and TRBJ2-6, with TRBD1 matching 9 bases. The trim removed 0 bases at V and 6 bases at J, leaving 10 bases unmatched. Germline CDR1 and CDR2: SGDLS and YYNGEE. This CDR3 is built from 18 residues.

This clonotype was recorded a few times. V gene TRBV9 combines with J gene TRBJ1-6; D uncertain. With 1 base removed from V and 7 bases from J, the gap between germline ends came to 12 bases. This CDR3 is 15 amino acids long. Per the germline V gene, CDR1 is SGDLS and CDR2 is YYNGEE. The CDR3 sequence is CASSVIAEGNSPLHF. DNA for the CDR3: TGTGCCAGCAGCGTAATTGCGGAAGGAAATTCACCCCTCCACTTT.

This clonotype appeared many times. The rearrangement joins TRBV6-1 to TRBJ1-6; unclear D gene. CDR1 is MNHNS and CDR2 is SASEGT in the germline V gene. This CDR3 contains 15 residues. V was trimmed by 6 bases and J by 7 bases, leaving 16 bases between them. As DNA, the CDR3 is TGTGCCAGCAGCCTTCACTCGTGGAGAAATTCACCCCTCCACTTT. Amino acids: CASSLHSWRNSPLHF.

This chain uses TRBV5-5 with TRBJ2-2; perhaps TRBD1 as D (6 bases). The CDR3 totals 15 residues. CDR1 SGHKS and CDR2 YYEKEE come from the germline V gene (reference sequence). V lost 4 bases to trimming and J lost 0 bases, with 10 bases between them. The CDR3 nucleotides read TGTGCCAGCAGCCCCGACAGGACGAACACCGGGGAGCTGTTTTTT. Amino acid sequence: CASSPDRTNTGELFF.

This clonotype was found a few times. The V gene is TRBV5-1, the J gene TRBJ1-2, with a tentative D call TRBD1 (5 bases). The CDR3 contains 12 residues. From germline, CDR1 is SGHRS and CDR2 YFSETQ. Trimming left V 0 bases short and J 8 bases short, with 8 bases between. CDR3 bases: TGCGCCAGCAGCTTGGAGGGGAAGGGCTACACCTTC. Amino acids: CASSLEGKGYTF.

The chain employs TRBV2 and TRBJ2-1, with 10 bases aligning to TRBD2. Germline CDR1 is SNHLY and CDR2 is FYNNEI. There are 17 residues in the CDR3. The trim removed 3 bases at V and 9 bases at J, leaving 14 bases unmatched. The DNA for the CDR3 is TGTGCCAGCAGTGACGACGGAGCGGGGGGGAGGTGGGGTGAGCAGTTCTTC. Translation gives CASSDDGAGGRWGEQFF. Filled out from reference TRBV2 and TRBJ2-1, the complete variable domain reads EPEVTQTPSHQVTQMGQEVILRCVPISNHLYFYWYRQILGQKVEFLVSFYNNEISEKSEIFDDQFSVERPDGSNFTLKIRSTKLEDSAMYFCASSDDGAGGRWGEQFFGPGTRLTVL.

This clonotype was counted a few times. This sequence joins TRBV2 and TRBJ2-3, with D unclear. This CDR3 comprises 12 residues. V was shortened by 4 bases and J by 4 bases, with 6 bases between the two germline ends. Looked up from germline, CDR1 is SNHLY and CDR2 is FYNNEI. CDR3 in amino acids: CASSGGPDTQYF. The CDR3 coding sequence is TGTGCCAGCAGTGGTGGCCCAGATACGCAGTATTTT.

Comment on this clonotype: A read error may produce the germline difference seen at one junction end. This chain uses TRBV27 with TRBJ2-7, with TRBD1 matching 11 bases. Germline CDR1 reads MNHEY; CDR2 reads SMNVEV (reference sequence). CDR3 size: 13 residues. Here the CDR3 reads CARSPGTGGEQYF. CDR3 in DNA: TGTGCCCGCAGTCCCGGGACAGGGGGTGAGCAGTACTTC.

In this sample, this clonotype turned up many times. The rearrangement uses TRBV7-9 and TRBJ1-5; 10 positions match TRBD1. V gave up 5 bases and J gave up 3 bases; unmatched junction bases: 4. Germline-derived CDR1 and CDR2 are SEHNR and FQNEAQ (reference sequence). This CDR3 has 15 amino acids. The CDR3: CASSPGQGNNQPQHF. The CDR3 nucleotides read TGTGCCAGCAGCCCGGGACAGGGGAACAATCAGCCCCAGCATTTT.

J is TRBJ2-6 and V is TRBV6-5; D is uncertain. Germline CDR1 is MNHEY and CDR2 is SVGAGI. V was clipped by 2 bases and J by 9 bases, with 20 bases between them. The CDR3 has 17 residues. Written as DNA, the CDR3 is TGTGCCAGCAGTTACCACACCACCAGTGGCCCCTTCAACGTCCTGACTTTC. Encoded protein: CASSYHTTSGPFNVLTF.

The chain is built from TRBV12-3 or TRBV12-4 and TRBJ2-1; D is unresolved. The V end was cut by 7 bases, the J end by 8 bases, with 12 bases between. The CDR3 loop spans 12 amino acids. CDR3 nucleotides: TGTGCCAGCACCCCGAACAGCGATGAGCAGTTCTTC. It codes for CASTPNSDEQFF.

Notes on this clonotype: Possible read error: a much larger clone is one base away. The gene calls are TRBV5-1 and TRBJ1-1, with 9 bases that match TRBD1. CDR1 and CDR2 from the germline V gene are SGHRS and YFSETQ. The CDR3 extends over 14 amino acids. CDR3 in DNA: TGCACCAGCAGCCCTGGACAGGGGTGGACTGAAGCTTTCTTT. Translating it yields CTSSPGQGWTEAFF. The full variable domain, rest sourced from reference TRBV5-1 and TRBJ1-1, is KAGVTQTPRYLIKTRGQQVTLSCSPISGHRSVSWYQQTPGQGLQFLFEYFSETQRNKGNFPGRFSGRQFSNSRSEMNVSTLELGDSALYLCTSSPGQGWTEAFFGQGTRLTVV.

Only a few counts were recorded for this clonotype. This chain connects TRBV29-1 to TRBJ1-1; D ambiguous. Between the trimmed V and J ends, which lost 3 bases and 3 bases, there was a span of 8 bases. The CDR3 totals 12 residues. Germline CDR1 SQVTM, CDR2 ANQGSEA. The CDR3 sequence is CSVDPVDTEAFF. Written as DNA, the CDR3 is TGCAGCGTTGACCCCGTAGACACTGAAGCTTTCTTT. Drawing the rest from reference TRBV29-1 and TRBJ1-1, the complete variable domain is SAVISQKPSRDICQRGTSLTIQCQVDSQVTMMFWYRQQPGQSLTLIATANQGSEATYESGFVIDKFPISRPNLTFSTLTVSNMSPEDSSIYLCSVDPVDTEAFFGQGTRLTVV.

This clonotype was found a few times. The chain joins TRBV6-6 to TRBJ2-4, with 7 positions matching TRBD1. Per the germline V gene, CDR1 is MNHNY and CDR2 is SVGAGI (reference sequence). CDR3 size: 16 residues. V gave up 3 bases and J gave up 2 bases; unmatched junction bases: 7. Written as DNA, the CDR3 is TGTGCCAGCAGTTATCGGACAGGCCCTTCCAAAAACATTCAGTACTTC. It encodes CASSYRTGPSKNIQYF.

The rearrangement uses TRBV5-4 and TRBJ2-1; D possibly matches TRBD1 or TRBD2 (5 bases each). The germline gives CDR1 SGHNT, CDR2 YYREEE (reference sequence). This CDR3 has 15 residues. Trimming shortened V by 0 bases and J by 4 bases, and 11 bases separated the two germline ends. The CDR3 is CASSLAGTLYNEQFF. CDR3 bases: TGTGCCAGCAGCTTGGCTGGGACGCTTTACAATGAGCAGTTCTTC.

With regard to this clonotype: One junction end does not reproduce the germline sequence, and a read error may be involved. The chain has TRBV6-2 or TRBV6-3 and TRBJ1-2, with 9 bases lining up with TRBD1. Germline loops: CDR1 MNHEY, CDR2 SVGEGT. CDR3 size: 13 residues. The CDR3 DNA sequence: TGTGCCCGCAGCCAAGGACAGGGGCCGGGCTACACCTTC. Amino acids: CARSQGQGPGYTF.

The chain couples TRBV6-1 to TRBJ1-1; D is unresolved. Germline V gene data show CDR1 as MNHNS and CDR2 as SASEGT. The CDR3 has 15 amino acids. V was shortened by 2 bases and J by 2 bases, with 12 bases between the two germline ends. The DNA of the CDR3 is TGTGCCAGCAGTGAACGAGGAGGGTTTAACACTGAAGCTTTCTTT. Protein product: CASSERGGFNTEAFF.

The genes are TRBV4-3 and TRBJ2-1, with D unclear. Germline V gene lookup returns CDR1 LGHNA and CDR2 YSLEER. The CDR3 is 14 residues long. V was pared by 0 bases and J by 10 bases, with 13 bases between. The DNA of the CDR3 is TGCGCCAGCAGCCAAGATCAATCCGGATACGAGCAGTTCTTC. It specifies CASSQDQSGYEQFF.

CDR3 in DNA: TGTGCCAGCAGCTCTAAGCCAGATACGCAGTATTTT. The encoded protein is CASSSKPDTQYF. The chain uses TRBV7-2 and TRBJ2-3; no definite D call. V was clipped by 4 bases and J by 4 bases, with 6 bases between them. Germline CDR1 is SGHTA and CDR2 is FQGNSA. This CDR3 region has 12 residues.

V and J are TRBV11-1 and TRBJ2-5; maybe TRBD1 (6 bases). Germline CDR1 SGHAT, CDR2 FQDESV (reference sequence). The CDR3 is made up of 15 amino acids. Trimming cost V 1 base and J 9 bases, with 18 bases left between them. The CDR3 loop reads CASSLGQGRVEAQYF. In DNA, the CDR3 is TGTGCCAGCAGCTTAGGGCAGGGGAGAGTTGAGGCCCAGTACTTC.

Only a few counts were recorded for this clonotype. The chain carries TRBV27 and TRBJ2-5, with D possibly called TRBD1 or TRBD2 (5 bases each). The germline gives CDR1 MNHEY, CDR2 SMNVEV (reference sequence). Trimming took off 4 bases at V and 0 bases at J, with 12 bases between the two ends. CDR3 length equals 15 residues. The DNA of the CDR3 is TGTGCCAGCAGTTCCGCCGGGACCAACCAAGAGACCCAGTACTTC. Translated: CASSSAGTNQETQYF.

This clonotype has more than one count but fewer than ten. The chain links TRBV4-1 to TRBJ2-7; D unclear. V lost 0 bases, J lost 1 base, and 13 bases lay in between. Germline V gene lookup returns CDR1 MGHRA and CDR2 YSYEKL. The CDR3 is made up of 16 amino acids. The CDR3 is CASSQDSRRNSYEQYF. For the CDR3, the DNA is TGCGCCAGCAGCCAAGATTCCAGACGGAATTCCTACGAGCAGTACTTC.

The chain has TRBV3-1 and TRBJ1-6; 10 bases line up with TRBD1. Germline V gene lookup returns CDR1 LGHDT and CDR2 YNNKEL (reference sequence). Trimming took 4 bases from V and 8 from J; bases not matched to a gene: 8. CDR3 length: 16 residues. This CDR3 is CASSLGTGDLDSPLHF. CDR3 DNA: TGTGCCAGCAGCCTCGGGACAGGGGATTTGGATTCACCCCTCCACTTT.

This chain connects TRBV7-3 to TRBJ2-1; tentatively, D is TRBD1 or TRBD2 (5 bases each). The DNA end lines up better with TRBJ2-7; the J call may be wrong. Germline V gives CDR1 SGHTA, CDR2 FQGTGA. The CDR3 loop spans 15 amino acids. The CDR3 nucleotides are TGTGCCAGCAGCCCGGGGACGAGCCTATACAATGAGCAGTACTTC. As protein: CASSPGTSLYNEQYF.

This clonotype appeared a single time. The chain is built from TRBV20-1 and TRBJ1-1, with D tentatively TRBD1 (5 bases). Per germline, CDR1 DFQATT and CDR2 SNEGSKA (reference sequence). The CDR3 covers 15 residues. Trimming shortened V by 3 bases and J by 4 bases, and 18 bases separated the two germline ends. The CDR3 loop is CSARAAEGLPTEAFF. CDR3 bases: TGCAGTGCTAGGGCCGCGGAGGGGTTACCCACTGAAGCTTTCTTT.